One sample yielded the 4 T cell receptor beta chains listed below, sequenced in a study of cytomegalovirus exposure and HLA in healthy donors. With 60 Vbeta and 13 Jbeta primers, the PCR was carried out. Repertoires were generated with immunoSEQ multiplex PCR, while TCRdb's copy carries only in-frame clones and drops some. The table has some 90,000 clones, around four fifths seen once. Sequenced input: PBMCs. These receptors came from a middle-aged woman in good health and CMV-seronegative.

The J gene is TRBJ2-2, the V gene TRBV25-1; 10 bases fit TRBD2. Germline V gene data show CDR1 as MGHDK and CDR2 as SYGVNS. The CDR3 extends over 15 amino acids. Trimming cost V 7 bases and J 6 bases; bases outside gene matches: 8. This CDR3 reads CASNSLAGVPGELFF. CDR3 nucleotide sequence: TGTGCCAGCAATTCTCTAGCGGGAGTCCCCGGGGAGCTGTTTTTT. Supplemented by reference TRBV25-1 and TRBJ2-2, the full variable domain reads EADIYQTPRYLVIGTGKKITLECSQTMGHDKMYWYQQDPGMELHLIHYSYGVNSTEKGDLSSESTVSRIRTEHFPLTLESARPSHTSQYLCASNSLAGVPGELFFGEGSRLTVL.

This chain uses TRBV9 with TRBJ2-3; tentative D call: TRBD1 (5 bases). This CDR3 contains 14 residues. With 0 bases removed from V and 1 base from J, the gap between germline ends came to 6 bases. Germline-derived CDR1 and CDR2 are SGDLS and YYNGEE. In DNA form, the CDR3 reads TGTGCCAGCAGCGTAGAGACAGGCACAGATACGCAGTATTTT. It translates to CASSVETGTDTQYF.

In this sample, this clone turned up a few times. Other nucleotide sequences in the sample specify the same CDR3. CDR3 coding DNA: TGTGCCAGCAGTTTGGGGGGAATCACAGATACGCAGTATTTT. Translating it yields CASSLGGITDTQYF. V is TRBV7-9 and J is TRBJ2-3; maybe TRBD2 (6 bases). Germline V gives CDR1 SEHNR, CDR2 FQNEAQ (reference sequence). The CDR3 has 14 residues. The germline V and J ends were trimmed by 6 bases and 2 bases, with 12 bases remaining between them.

The chain recombines TRBV29-1 with TRBJ2-1; D is possibly TRBD1 (5 bases). Germline assignment: CDR1 SQVTM and CDR2 ANQGSEA. V lost 7 bases and J 9 bases, leaving 13 bases between the germline ends. The CDR3 spans 11 residues. Here the CDR3 reads CSAEPQGEQFF. The CDR3 coding sequence is TGCAGCGCCGAACCCCAGGGTGAGCAGTTCTTC.